The rows below give T cell receptor beta chains drawn from one sample of a study of T cells in Graves' hyperthyroidism and ophthalmopathy. TCRdb ran MiXCR on the multiplex PCR reads and lists one entry per CDR3 protein. The sample lists under 400,000 distinct CDR3 sequences; approximately 18% were seen once. The sequenced sample was blood. These receptors all come from a woman between 35 and 50 years old with Graves' ophthalmopathy. Each CDR3 is given with its conserved first and last residue. The D gene is left open where the match is weak. For some rows the clone size is stated as once, few or many, or as a class when expanded; others skip it.

>TRBV27|many|-|TRBJ1-1
TGTGCCAGCAGTCAGGGAGGTGACACTGAAGCTTTCTTT
CASSQGGDTEAFF
>TRBV6-1|many|TRBD1|TRBJ1-5
TGTGCCAGCACTCCGGGACAGGGAGGACAGCCCCAGCATTTT
CASTPGQGGQPQHF
>TRBV15|many|TRBD1|TRBJ1-2
TGTGCCACCAGCAGAGCCATACGGACAGGGGATGGCTACACCTTC
CATSRAIRTGDGYTF
>TRBV28|-|TRBD1|TRBJ1-1
TGTGCCAGCAGTTTCCTCCGGGACAGACTCGTCCGGACTTTAGGTGAAGCTTTCTTT
CASSFLRDRLVRTLGEAFF
>TRBV2|many|-|TRBJ2-7
TGTGCCAGCAGGGCCGGGACGGGCTCCTACGAGCAGTACTTC
CASRAGTGSYEQYF
>TRBV30|few|TRBD1|TRBJ1-2
TGTGCCTGGAGGGTAACAGGGGGCTATGGCTACACCTTC
CAWRVTGGYGYTF
>TRBV2|few|-|TRBJ2-4
TGTGCCAGCAGTCAGATTCGGGACGGGCAAGAGGTGTTCAAAAACATTCAGTACTTC
CASSQIRDGQEVFKNIQYF
>TRBV19|many|-|TRBJ1-5
TGTGCCAGTACGAAGGGTGGCGGTGGGGGGCCCCAGCATTTT
CASTKGGGGGPQHF
>TRBV27|many|-|TRBJ1-2
TGTGCCAGCAGTTTAAGCGGCAGTGGCTACACCTTC
CASSLSGSGYTF
>TRBV20-1|many|-|TRBJ1-5
TGCAGTACAAGTAGGACAGCCTTTAGCGGAGTGCATTTT
CSTSRTAFSGVHF
>TRBV6-5|many|-|TRBJ2-7
TGTGCCAGCAGTAATCCGGGACTGCCCTCCTACGAGCAGTACTTC
CASSNPGLPSYEQYF
>TRBV6-5|many|TRBD1|TRBJ1-2
TGTGCCAGCACCCTCCTCCGGACAGGGAGGGGAGCTAACTATGGCTACACCTTC
CASTLLRTGRGANYGYTF
>TRBV19|many|-|TRBJ1-1
TGTGCCAGTAGTCTAGCAGGGACATCCGAACATGAAGCTTTCTTT
CASSLAGTSEHEAFF
>TRBV12-3/TRBV12-4|many|-|TRBJ2-2
TGTGCCAGCAGTTTGGCGGCCGGCACCGGGGAGCTGTTTTTT
CASSLAAGTGELFF
>TRBV6-5|many|TRBD2|TRBJ2-2
TGTGCCAGCAGCCACAGACTAGCCACCGGGGAGCTGTTTTTT
CASSHRLATGELFF
>TRBV12-3/TRBV12-4|medium-sized|-|TRBJ1-5
TGTGCCAGCAGTTTAAAGGGAGGCAATCAGCCCCAGCATTTT
CASSLKGGNQPQHF
>TRBV28|many|TRBD1|TRBJ1-6
TGTGCCAGCAGTTTAAAGGACAGGGATAATTCACCCCTCCACTTT
CASSLKDRDNSPLHF
>TRBV27|many|TRBD2|TRBJ2-5
TGTGCCAGCAGTACTCGGTTTGGGACGTTTCGAGCGGGAGTGGAAGAGACCCAGTACTTC
CASSTRFGTFRAGVEETQYF
>TRBV12-3/TRBV12-4|many|TRBD2|TRBJ2-3
TGTGCCAGCAGTTTAAAGGGGACTAGCGGGAGGAGAAATTTT
CASSLKGTSGRRNF
>TRBV20-1|many|TRBD2|TRBJ2-7
TGCAGTGCTACCCCCGCCTCGGGAGGCTCTTACGAGCAGTACTTC
CSATPASGGSYEQYF
>TRBV6-5|many|TRBD2|TRBJ2-7
TGTGCCAGTAGCGGGAGGGCTGTCAACGAGCAGTACTTC
CASSGRAVNEQYF
>TRBV15|many|-|TRBJ2-7
TGTGCCACCAGCAGAGATTTGGTAGCGGAGCAGTACTTC
CATSRDLVAEQYF
>TRBV6-1|-|-|TRBJ1-1
TGTGCCAGCGGGGGGTGGGATGGTGTGACTGAAGCTTTCTTT
CASGGWDGVTEAFF
>TRBV12-3/TRBV12-4|many|TRBD2|TRBJ2-7
TGTGCCAGCAGTTTTGCTCTGGGCGGGAGCTACGAGCAGTACTTC
CASSFALGGSYEQYF
>TRBV2|many|TRBD2|TRBJ2-2
TGTGCCAGCAGCATCCGGGCTAGCGGGAGCAGCGGGGAGCTGTTTTTT
CASSIRASGSSGELFF
>TRBV10-2|-|-|TRBJ2-7
TGCGCCAGCGGGTCTGTAGGACGCTCCTACGAGCAGTCCTTC
CASGSVGRSYEQSF
>TRBV30|many|-|TRBJ1-1
TGTGCCTGGAGTAGGCCAGCTCAAGCTTTCTTT
CAWSRPAQAFF
>TRBV5-1|many|TRBD2|TRBJ2-7
TGCGCCAGCAGCGTGGTCATGGCGGGAGGGGAAGAGCAGTACTTC
CASSVVMAGGEEQYF
>TRBV2|few|TRBD1|TRBJ1-1
TGTGCCAGCAGGGACAGGGGGTTTACGTCTGAAGCTTTCTTT
CASRDRGFTSEAFF
>TRBV6-1|many|TRBD1|TRBJ1-5
TGTGCCAGCAACCCACAGGGGTTTGAGCCCCAGCATTTT
CASNPQGFEPQHF
>TRBV19|many|-|TRBJ2-7
TGTGCCAGTAGTATAGATCGCAAGGGGTACGAGCAGTACTTC
CASSIDRKGYEQYF
>TRBV30|once|-|TRBJ2-6
TGTGCCGGGGACTGGGCTGGGGCCAACGTCCTGACTTTC
CAGDWAGANVLTF
>TRBV6-2/TRBV6-3|many|-|TRBJ2-7
TGTGCCAGCAGTTATGTGGGATCCCCAATATCCTACGAGCAGTACTTC
CASSYVGSPISYEQYF
>TRBV29-1|-|-|TRBJ1-1
TGCAGCGTTGATAAGAGTGTTGAAGCTTTCTTT
CSVDKSVEAFF
>TRBV6-5|many|-|TRBJ2-2
TGTGCCAGCAGCCACCGGGCCGAGAACACCGGGGAGCTGTTTTTT
CASSHRAENTGELFF
>TRBV27|-|TRBD1|TRBJ1-2
TGTGCCAGCAGCCCCTGGGGGGGACAGACTTATGGCTACACCTTC
CASSPWGGQTYGYTF
>TRBV6-5|many|TRBD1|TRBJ2-7
TGTGCCAGCAGTTCGACTTGGGACAGGTACTACGAGCAGTACTTC
CASSSTWDRYYEQYF
>TRBV5-5|-|TRBD2|TRBJ2-7
TGTGCCAGCAGGGAGACTAGCGGACGTTCCTACGAGCAGTACTTC
CASRETSGRSYEQYF
>TRBV12-3/TRBV12-4|many|-|TRBJ2-5
TGTGCCAGCAGTTTTGGGGTTAAAGAGACCCAGTACTTC
CASSFGVKETQYF
>TRBV30|many|-|TRBJ2-2
TGTGCCTGGAGTGAGGGAACCGGGGAGCTGTTTTTT
CAWSEGTGELFF
>TRBV18|many|-|TRBJ1-1
TGTGCCAGCTCACCAGCCGCGGGGGCCACTGAAGCTTTCTTT
CASSPAAGATEAFF
>TRBV5-1|-|TRBD1|TRBJ2-7
TGCGTCAGCAGCTTCCTAGGGGGCGAGGGCTACGAGCAGTACTTC
CVSSFLGGEGYEQYF
>TRBV27|many|-|TRBJ2-7
TGTGCCAGCAGTCTATTAGGGTCCGAGCAGTACTTC
CASSLLGSEQYF
>TRBV30|few|-|TRBJ2-7
TGTGCCTGGAGCCATCAAAGCCGGGCCGAGCAGTACTTC
CAWSHQSRAEQYF
>TRBV6-4|many|-|TRBJ1-5
TGTGCCAGCAGTGAAGGGGACAATCAGCCCCAGCATTTT
CASSEGDNQPQHF
>TRBV12-3/TRBV12-4|many|-|TRBJ1-1
TGTGCCCGCAGTTTCATTAGGGCGAACACTGAAGCTTTCTTT
CARSFIRANTEAFF
>TRBV6-1|-|TRBD1|TRBJ1-2
TGTGCCAGCAGTCGGACAGGGGTTCGAGGCTACACCTTC
CASSRTGVRGYTF
>TRBV24-1|many|TRBD1|TRBJ1-5
TGTGCCACCAGTGATTCGGACAGGGCGAATCAGCCCCAGCATTTT
CATSDSDRANQPQHF
>TRBV15|many|-|TRBJ1-5
TGTGCCACCAGCACAAACAGTCTCAATCAGCCCCAGCATTTT
CATSTNSLNQPQHF
>TRBV6-5|many|-|TRBJ2-2
TGTGCCAGCAGTCGGGACTTCGGGGAGCTGTTTTTT
CASSRDFGELFF
>TRBV15|many|-|TRBJ2-7
TGTGCCACCAGCAGAGATTGGGGTGGCGAGCAGTACTTC
CATSRDWGGEQYF
>TRBV29-1|-|-|TRBJ2-2
TGCAGCGTCCACCTACGCAGGGAGCTGTTTTTT
CSVHLRRELFF
>TRBV30|many|TRBD1|TRBJ2-7
TGTGCCTGGAGTCCCGGGACAGAACCTTACGAGCAGTACTTC
CAWSPGTEPYEQYF
>TRBV7-9|many|-|TRBJ2-5
TGTGCCAGCAGCCGCGACGGTCGCGGACGGGCGGGCGAGACCCAGTACTTC
CASSRDGRGRAGETQYF
>TRBV4-1|many|-|TRBJ1-3
TGCGCCAGCAGCCAAGGGCTGGCAGGGATCTTGCTTGGCTCTGGAAACACCATATATTTT
CASSQGLAGILLGSGNTIYF